This T cell receptor (beta chain) was identified in a study of T cells in Graves' hyperthyroidism and ophthalmopathy. V shed 3 bases, J shed 3 bases, and the junction held 5 bases outside the gene matches. Germline V gene sequence: CDR1 SGDLS, CDR2 YYNGEE. This CDR3 region has 15 residues. What was amplified from RNA transcripts were TCR beta CDR3 regions. The HTBI primer set drove a first-round RT-PCR of the TCR CDR3. TCRdb re-called the multiplex PCR reads with MiXCR, one entry per CDR3 protein. The sample consists of fewer than 350,000 distinct CDR3 sequences, 13% of them appearing once. The blood sample was taken at first hyperthyroidism diagnosis, before any ophthalmopathy symptoms.

This sequence joins TRBV9 and TRBJ2-2; TRBD1 matches 7 bases. This clonotype was obtained from a woman younger than 45 with Graves' hyperthyroidism that later progressed to Graves' ophthalmopathy. The sequenced material came from blood. The CDR3 region has the DNA TGTGCCAGCAGCGAACAGGGGCGGGACACCGGGGAGCTGTTTTTT. It is translated as CASSEQGRDTGELFF.